Below are 4 T cell receptor beta chains sequenced from a single sample in a study of CD8 T cells in ankylosing spondylitis. General study results and limits: Apparently characteristic of ankylosing spondylitis blood was a TCR beta motif (fewer than 10 highly homologous variants).

Via MiXCR, TCRdb re-called the 5' RACE reads, giving one row per CDR3 protein. The table includes over 200,000 distinct CDR3 sequences, approximately 20% detected once. Their antigens are not known. Sequencing used blood, either unsorted or a sorted T cell fraction (not recorded which). Receptors were obtained from a male donor with ankylosing spondylitis.

In its sample, this clonotype was seen a few times. The CDR3 protein is CASSVASAGENNEQFF. In DNA, the CDR3 is TGTGCCAGCAGCGTAGCGTCCGCGGGAGAGAACAATGAGCAGTTCTTC. This chain links TRBV9 with TRBJ2-1; 7 bases map to TRBD2. With 0 bases clipped from V and 5 bases from J, the junction kept 8 bases outside the gene matches. The CDR3 is 16 residues long. The germline V gene has CDR1 SGDLS and CDR2 YYNGEE.

In this sample, this clonotype turned up a few times. The chain combines TRBV29-1 with TRBJ1-2; D remains ambiguous. Germline assignment: CDR1 SQVTM and CDR2 ANQGSEA. The CDR3 runs 13 residues. V was shortened by 7 bases and J by 3 bases, with 15 bases between the two germline ends. This CDR3 is CSALTPRDYGYTF. The CDR3 bases are TGCAGCGCCCTGACACCCCGGGACTATGGCTACACCTTC.

The sample holds a few counts of this clonotype. This sequence joins TRBV11-2 and TRBJ1-2; possible D gene TRBD1, 5 bases. The CDR3 length is 14 residues. Per germline, CDR1 SGHAT and CDR2 FQNNGV. V was trimmed by 0 bases and J by 8 bases, leaving 13 bases between them. The CDR3, as DNA: TGTGCCAGCAGCTTAGATACAGGATTGTACGGCTACACCTTC. Translated: CASSLDTGLYGYTF. Using reference TRBV11-2 and TRBJ1-2 for the parts outside the CDR3, the full variable domain is EAGVAQSPRYKIIEKRQSVAFWCNPISGHATLYWYQQILGQGPKLLIQFQNNGVVDDSQLPKDRFSAERLKGVDSTLKIQPAKLEDSAVYLCASSLDTGLYGYTFGSGTRLTVV.

In its sample, this clonotype was seen once. This chain connects TRBV25-1 to TRBJ1-1; D unclear. Germline V gene sequence: CDR1 MGHDK, CDR2 SYGVNS. The CDR3 is 15 residues long. V was cut by 8 bases and J by 1 base, with 17 bases left in between. The CDR3 is CASGPPGPSNTEAFF. In nucleotides, the CDR3 is TGTGCCAGCGGGCCCCCCGGGCCTTCGAACACTGAAGCTTTCTTT.